The rows below give T cell receptor beta chains drawn from one sample of a study of identical twins. Via MiXCR, TCRdb re-called the 5' RACE reads, giving one row per CDR3 protein. Of about 240,000 distinct CDR3 sequences in the sample, over 9.5% were seen once. This same sample was also part of a study on yellow fever vaccine responses in identical twins.

Sequenced: memory (CD45RO+) T cells sorted from blood. The receptors were gathered from a woman between 18 and 29 years old in good health. The CDR3 runs from the conserved cysteine through the conserved F or W. A D gene is named only where the DNA matches it firmly. Size is omitted from some rows. Given values are once, few, many or a class for expanded clones.

clone_size,j_call,v_call,d_call,cdr3_aa,cdr3_nt
-,TRBJ2-1,TRBV2,-,CAISLRGGRGGSYNEQFF,TGTGCCATCAGTTTAAGGGGCGGGAGAGGGGGCTCCTACAATGAGCAGTTCTTC
-,TRBJ2-3,TRBV4-2,TRBD2,CASSLTEGGPSDTQYF,TGTGCCAGCAGCCTCACGGAGGGAGGGCCATCTGATACGCAGTATTTT
many,TRBJ1-2,TRBV25-1,-,CASSVVEHYGYTF,TGTGCCAGCAGTGTGGTGGAACACTATGGCTACACCTTC
few,TRBJ1-1,TRBV7-9,-,CASSSTDRGANTEAFF,TGTGCCAGCAGCTCAACCGATAGGGGGGCAAACACTGAAGCTTTCTTT
many,TRBJ2-2,TRBV29-1,-,CSVGSGYTGELFF,TGCAGCGTTGGGAGCGGTTACACCGGGGAGCTGTTTTTT
few,TRBJ2-3,TRBV20-1,TRBD1,CSASLMGRAGGSDTQYF,TGCAGTGCTAGCCTCATGGGCAGGGCAGGGGGTTCAGATACGCAGTATTTT
-,TRBJ1-2,TRBV9,-,CASSVRPRETAYGYTF,TGTGCCAGCAGCGTACGTCCCCGGGAAACCGCCTATGGCTACACCTTC
many,TRBJ2-5,TRBV20-1,TRBD1,CSALDRGETQYF,TGCAGCGCCCTGGACAGGGGGGAGACCCAGTACTTC
-,TRBJ2-3,TRBV11-2,-,CASSLGYGSNTDTQYF,TGTGCCAGCAGCTTAGGGTACGGATCCAACACAGATACGCAGTATTTT
many,TRBJ1-4,TRBV5-1,-,CASSPGLLNEKLFF,TGCGCCAGCAGCCCGGGACTGCTTAATGAAAAACTGTTTTTT
few,TRBJ2-2,TRBV3-1,-,CASSQGQAYNTGELFF,TGTGCCAGCAGCCAAGGACAGGCCTACAACACCGGGGAGCTGTTTTTT
many,TRBJ1-6,TRBV28,-,CASSPDAGNSPLHF,TGTGCCAGCAGTCCGGACGCAGGGAATTCACCCCTCCACTTT
-,TRBJ1-4,TRBV3-1,-,CASRDSLGDSEKLFF,TGTGCCAGCAGAGACTCCTTGGGGGATAGTGAAAAACTGTTTTTT
few,TRBJ1-1,TRBV30,-,CAWIKDYTEAFF,TGTGCCTGGATTAAGGACTACACTGAAGCTTTCTTT
few,TRBJ2-1,TRBV4-2,-,CASSQDGPSNEQFF,TGTGCCAGCAGCCAAGATGGACCTTCAAATGAGCAGTTCTTC
-,TRBJ1-1,TRBV25-1,-,CASTRNTEAFF,TGTGCCAGCACGAGGAACACTGAAGCTTTCTTT
many,TRBJ2-1,TRBV28,-,CASGGRFSEQFF,TGTGCCAGCGGGGGGCGATTCAGTGAGCAGTTCTTC
many,TRBJ2-4,TRBV7-2,-,CASSLAGTTKNIQYF,TGTGCCAGCAGCTTAGCGGGAACGACCAAAAACATTCAGTACTTC
few,TRBJ2-5,TRBV6-2/TRBV6-3,TRBD1,CASSYRTGQETQYF,TGTGCCAGCAGTTACCGGACAGGGCAAGAGACCCAGTACTTC
many,TRBJ1-6,TRBV14,TRBD1,CASSLDRGNSPLHF,TGTGCCAGCAGTTTAGACAGGGGTAATTCACCCCTCCACTTT
few,TRBJ2-1,TRBV6-2/TRBV6-3,-,CASSPVVRSYNEQFF,TGTGCCAGCTCCCCCGTGGTACGCTCCTACAATGAGCAGTTCTTC
few,TRBJ2-3,TRBV7-2,-,CASSPQPPPDTQYF,TGTGCCAGCAGCCCCCAACCTCCCCCCGATACGCAGTATTTT
few,TRBJ2-7,TRBV5-1,TRBD1,CASSLGGQGIGEQYF,TGCGCCAGCAGCTTGGGGGGACAGGGGATCGGCGAGCAGTACTTC
-,TRBJ2-5,TRBV12-3/TRBV12-4,TRBD2,CASSFGSGAYQETQYF,TGTGCCAGCAGTTTCGGAAGCGGGGCTTATCAAGAGACCCAGTACTTC
many,TRBJ2-7,TRBV2,-,CASSVSYEQYF,TGTGCCAGCAGCGTATCTTACGAGCAGTACTTC
many,TRBJ2-7,TRBV10-3,TRBD1,CAISLGQSSYEQYF,TGTGCCATCAGCCTGGGACAGAGCTCCTACGAGCAGTACTTC
few,TRBJ2-5,TRBV15,-,CATSRDEGTTQYF,TGTGCCACCAGCAGAGATGAGGGAACGACCCAGTACTTC
many,TRBJ1-1,TRBV5-1,-,CASSLAGLAGVTEAFF,TGCGCCAGCAGCTTGGCCGGGCTCGCAGGGGTTACTGAAGCTTTCTTT
few,TRBJ2-3,TRBV25-1,-,CASSDGTDTQYF,TGTGCCAGCAGTGATGGCACAGATACGCAGTATTTT
-,TRBJ2-3,TRBV12-3/TRBV12-4,-,CASSAAGQGRRYTQYF,TGTGCCAGCAGTGCGGCTGGACAAGGCAGGAGGTATACGCAGTATTTT
few,TRBJ2-5,TRBV7-2,-,CASSSLGRRGQETQYF,TGTGCCAGCAGCTCCTTGGGCCGCAGGGGACAAGAGACCCAGTACTTC
-,TRBJ1-2,TRBV20-1,TRBD1,CSARTGTGRYGYTF,TGCAGTGCTAGAACCGGGACAGGGCGCTATGGCTACACCTTC
-,TRBJ1-5,TRBV12-3/TRBV12-4,-,CASSLTQDQPQHF,TGTGCCAGCAGTCTCACCCAAGATCAGCCCCAGCATTTT
-,TRBJ2-5,TRBV5-1,TRBD1,CASSFVQGKETQYF,TGCGCCAGCAGCTTCGTACAGGGGAAAGAGACCCAGTACTTC
-,TRBJ2-1,TRBV2,-,CASSGQGGHNEQFF,TGTGCCAGCAGTGGTCAGGGGGGCCACAATGAGCAGTTCTTC
few,TRBJ1-4,TRBV5-1,-,CASSFSQTEKLFF,TGCGCCAGCAGCTTCTCCCAGACAGAAAAACTGTTTTTT
-,TRBJ2-2,TRBV5-1,-,CASSLGSLNTGELFF,TGCGCCAGCAGCCTGGGGTCTCTGAACACCGGGGAGCTGTTTTTT
-,TRBJ2-3,TRBV12-3/TRBV12-4,-,CASSLNLALGVDTQYF,TGTGCCAGCAGTTTAAACCTAGCACTGGGGGTAGATACGCAGTATTTT
-,TRBJ2-5,TRBV6-5,-,CASSYSGSQTQYF,TGTGCCAGCAGTTACTCCGGCAGCCAGACCCAGTACTTC
few,TRBJ1-4,TRBV6-1,-,CASSVTGSDEKLFF,TGTGCCAGCAGTGTGACAGGATCTGATGAAAAACTGTTTTTT
few,TRBJ2-3,TRBV11-1,-,CASSTRQVSTDTQYF,TGTGCCAGCAGCACCCGACAGGTTAGCACAGATACGCAGTATTTT
few,TRBJ2-7,TRBV2,TRBD1,CASSELLGTGLTYEQYF,TGTGCCAGCAGTGAATTGTTGGGGACAGGGCTGACCTACGAGCAGTACTTC
-,TRBJ2-3,TRBV4-3,TRBD2,CASSLRTAGEGTDTQYF,TGCGCCAGCAGCCTACGAACAGCGGGAGAGGGAACAGATACGCAGTATTTT
-,TRBJ2-2,TRBV12-3/TRBV12-4,-,CAFCFGGFWETNTGELFF,TGTGCCTTCTGTTTCGGTGGTTTTTGGGAGACCAACACCGGGGAGCTGTTTTTT
many,TRBJ2-4,TRBV7-2,-,CASSLVVTSNIQYF,TGTGCCAGCAGCTTAGTTGTGACCTCAAACATTCAGTACTTC
many,TRBJ1-2,TRBV29-1,-,CSVSETRTGYTF,TGCAGCGTTTCCGAAACCCGGACGGGCTACACCTTC
few,TRBJ2-1,TRBV4-3,-,CASSRLGAGYNEQFF,TGCGCCAGCAGTCGACTCGGCGCGGGCTACAATGAGCAGTTCTTC
-,TRBJ2-5,TRBV12-5,-,CASGLVRTPGQTQYF,TGTGCTAGTGGTTTGGTACGGACCCCCGGACAGACCCAGTACTTC
many,TRBJ2-1,TRBV3-1,TRBD2,CASSQNSGGAYNEQFF,TGTGCCAGCAGCCAGAATAGCGGGGGCGCCTACAATGAGCAGTTCTTC
few,TRBJ2-7,TRBV7-2,-,CASSLLGDPYEQYF,TGTGCCAGCAGCTTACTGGGGGATCCCTACGAGCAGTACTTC
many,TRBJ2-2,TRBV12-3/TRBV12-4,TRBD1,CASTRTGGTGELFF,TGTGCCAGCACCCGGACAGGGGGCACCGGGGAGCTGTTTTTT
-,TRBJ2-3,TRBV30,TRBD2,CAWSVLAGTDTQYF,TGTGCCTGGAGTGTACTAGCGGGGACAGATACGCAGTATTTT
many,TRBJ2-1,TRBV24-1,TRBD1,CATSDPGTGAYNEQFF,TGTGCCACCAGTGACCCTGGGACAGGGGCCTACAATGAGCAGTTCTTC